A selection of T cell receptor beta chains follows, all from one sample in a study of cytomegalovirus exposure and HLA in healthy donors. The assay was immunoSEQ multiplex PCR, and TCRdb's table has in-frame clones only and misses some. The top ten hold roughly 3.2% of the sample, which has 100,000 to 150,000 clones, 60% to 85% seen once. The material sequenced was PBMCs. These receptors originate from a man aged 25-45 years in good health and CMV-seronegative. Each CDR3 is given with its conserved first and last residue. Each record gives: CDR3 protein, CDR3 DNA, D gene, V gene, clone size, J gene. A D gene is named only where the DNA matches it firmly. Not every row has a clone size; where given, it reads once, few, many or a size class.

CACRTKANYGYTF,TGTGCCTGTAGGACTAAAGCTAACTATGGCTACACCTTC,.,TRBV30,.,TRBJ1-2
CASSLALVAAGNNSPLHF,TGTGCCAGCAGCTTGGCCTTGGTAGCGGCAGGGAATAACTCACCCCTCCACTTT,.,TRBV5-6,.,TRBJ1-6
CASSEIGLPNPYEQYF,TGTGCCAGCAGTGAAATAGGACTGCCAAATCCCTACGAGCAGTACTTC,.,TRBV6-1,once,TRBJ2-7
CASSQAGQGLPGANVLTF,TGCGCCAGCAGCCAAGCGGGACAGGGTCTCCCTGGGGCCAACGTCCTGACTTTC,TRBD1,TRBV4-3,.,TRBJ2-6
CASSPGTGNNSPLHF,TGCGCCAGCAGCCCTGGGACAGGGAATAATTCACCCCTCCACTTT,TRBD1,TRBV5-1,.,TRBJ1-6
CASRKGDEGPEAFF,TGCGCCAGCAGAAAGGGGGACGAGGGACCTGAAGCTTTCTTT,.,TRBV5-1,.,TRBJ1-1
CASRLDPGTNSEQFF,TGTGCCAGCAGATTGGACCCCGGGACTAATAGTGAGCAGTTCTTC,TRBD2,TRBV5-4,.,TRBJ2-1
CAWSIVGGNEQFF,TGTGCCTGGAGTATTGTGGGAGGGAATGAGCAGTTCTTC,TRBD2,TRBV30,.,TRBJ2-1
CASSESETFNQPQHF,TGCGCCAGCAGTGAGTCGGAGACCTTCAATCAGCCCCAGCATTTT,.,TRBV10-2,.,TRBJ1-5
CASSMRTGVGTEAFF,TGTGCCAGTAGTATGCGGACAGGGGTGGGCACTGAAGCTTTCTTT,TRBD1,TRBV19,few,TRBJ1-1